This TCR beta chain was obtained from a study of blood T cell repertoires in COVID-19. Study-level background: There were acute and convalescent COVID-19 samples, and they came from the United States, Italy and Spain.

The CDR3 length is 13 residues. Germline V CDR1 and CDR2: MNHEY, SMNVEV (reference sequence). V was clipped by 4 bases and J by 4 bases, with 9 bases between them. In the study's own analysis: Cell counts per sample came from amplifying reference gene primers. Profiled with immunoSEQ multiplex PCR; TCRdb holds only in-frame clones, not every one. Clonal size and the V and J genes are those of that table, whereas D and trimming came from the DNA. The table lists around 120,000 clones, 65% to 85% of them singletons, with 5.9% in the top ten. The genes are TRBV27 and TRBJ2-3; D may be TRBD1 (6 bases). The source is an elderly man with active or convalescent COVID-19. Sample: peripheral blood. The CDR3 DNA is TGTGCCAGCAGTTCGCCAGGGGCAGATACGCAGTATTTT. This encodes CASSSPGADTQYF.